A single sample is the source of the 5 T cell receptor beta chains below, sequenced in a study of T cells in tuberculosis (dated by TCRdb to the late 2010s). PBMC were thawed, rested overnight, stained with a GMM-loaded CD1B tetramer, a Live/Dead dye and anti-CD3, and then sorted on a FACS Aria II. The CD1B tetramers were loaded with C32 glucose monomycolate that had been purified from Rhodococcus equi. To prepare the library, the immunoSEQ multiplex PCR assay was applied. TCRdb mirrors the immuneACCESS table, restricted to in-frame sequences. Some clones are absent from its copies; in checked studies, under half trace to an unresolved V gene, and the reason for the others is unknown. Within this sample are 85,000 to 100,000 clones, with approximately 91% of them counted one time only. The ten largest clones represent less than 2.5% of the sample. Sequencing was carried out using CD1b-GMM tetramer-negative cells sorted from PBMCs. In light of the paper, this sample's cell subset or site label describes: T cells not binding CD1B-GMM tetramer, sorted from same donor. These TCRs come from an adult woman with latent tuberculosis.

The CDR3 DNA is TGTGCCAGCAGCTTAAAACAGGGGGTACACACTGAAGCTTTCTTT. The encoded protein is CASSLKQGVHTEAFF. V gene TRBV7-8 combines with J gene TRBJ1-1, with 8 bases identical to TRBD1. The trim removed 2 bases at V and 3 bases at J, leaving 5 bases unmatched. The CDR3 loop spans 15 amino acids. The germline V gene encodes CDR1 SGHVS and CDR2 FQNEAQ.

The V call is TRBV28, the J call TRBJ2-7, with 7 bases fitting TRBD2. Germline V gene sequence: CDR1 MDHEN, CDR2 SYDVKM. This CDR3 region has 16 residues. Germline trimming cut 1 base from V and 0 bases from J; bases unmatched to any gene: 6. CDR3 bases: TGTGCCAGCAGTTTATCATTGGGCGGGGGCTCCTACGAGCAGTACGTC. Protein sequence: CASSLSLGGGSYEQYV.

V gene TRBV30 combines with J gene TRBJ2-5; 11 bases map to TRBD2. CDR3 length: 16 residues. The V and J ends lost 2 bases and 1 base, in that order; junction bases with no gene match: 6. CDR1 and CDR2 from the germline V gene are GTSNPN and SVGIG (reference sequence). The CDR3 region has the DNA TGTGCCTGGAGTCCCCAAACTAGCGGGAGCCAAGAGACCCAGTACTTC. It is translated as CAWSPQTSGSQETQYF.

About this clone: Distinct nucleotide sequences in the sample also encode this CDR3. The chain recombines TRBV6-1 with TRBJ1-2; TRBD1 matches 8 bases. CDR1 and CDR2 (germline): MNHNS, SASEGT. Germline trimming cut 2 bases from V and 4 bases from J; bases unmatched to any gene: 6. This CDR3 is 15 amino acids long. This CDR3 is CASSELDRVGYGYTF. CDR3 nucleotide sequence: TGTGCCAGCAGTGAATTGGACAGGGTGGGCTATGGCTACACCTTC.

This clone occurred a few times. As DNA, the CDR3 is TGTGCCAGCAGCTTATATGGAACAGGGAGCAATCAGCCCCAGCATTTT. It encodes CASSLYGTGSNQPQHF. The V gene is TRBV5-6, the J gene TRBJ1-5; a weak D match, TRBD1 (6 bases). Germline-derived CDR1 and CDR2 are SGHDT and YYEEEE. Trimming stripped 2 bases from V and 1 base from J, with 13 bases between. CDR3 length: 16 residues.